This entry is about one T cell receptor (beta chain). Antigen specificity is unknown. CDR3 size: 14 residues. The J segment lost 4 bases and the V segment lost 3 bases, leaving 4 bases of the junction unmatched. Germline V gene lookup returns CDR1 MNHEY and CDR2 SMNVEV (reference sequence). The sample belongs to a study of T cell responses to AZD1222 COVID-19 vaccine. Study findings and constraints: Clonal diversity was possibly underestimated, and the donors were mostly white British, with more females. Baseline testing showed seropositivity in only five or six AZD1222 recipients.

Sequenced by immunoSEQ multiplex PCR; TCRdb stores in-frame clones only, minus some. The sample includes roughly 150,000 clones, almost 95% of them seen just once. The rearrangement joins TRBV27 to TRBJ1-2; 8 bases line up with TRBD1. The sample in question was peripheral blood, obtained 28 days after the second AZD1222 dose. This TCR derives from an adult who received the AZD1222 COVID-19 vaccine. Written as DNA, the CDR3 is TGTGCCAGCAGTTTTTCTACAGGGGGCTATGGCTACACCTTC. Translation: CASSFSTGGYGYTF.